This is a list of T cell receptor beta chains from one sample in a study of tumor-infiltrating lymphocytes in primary liver carcinoma. MiXCR, run by TCRdb on the multiplex PCR reads, gives a single entry per CDR3 protein. The sample includes about 180,000 distinct CDR3 sequences, 50% to 75% seen only once; the top ten take approximately 70%. The source material was peripheral blood. The receptors here all came from a man aged 40-49 years with primary liver carcinoma and hepatitis B virus infection. Each CDR3 is given with its conserved first and last residue. A D gene is named only where the DNA matches it firmly. Size is omitted from some rows. Given values are once, few, many or a class for expanded clones.

d_gene: TRBD2
v_gene: TRBV11-1
j_gene: TRBJ2-5
abundance: few
CDR3nt: TGTGCCAGCAGCCGGGCGGGGGGGGCCCAGTACTTC
CDR3aa: CASSRAGGAQYF

d_gene: TRBD1
v_gene: TRBV11-2
j_gene: TRBJ2-2
abundance: many
CDR3nt: TGTGCCAGCAGCTTAGCCCAGGGGGCGCAAAGCGGGGAGCTGTTTTTT
CDR3aa: CASSLAQGAQSGELFF

d_gene: TRBD2
v_gene: TRBV6-6
j_gene: TRBJ2-7
abundance: NA
CDR3nt: TGTGCCAGCCTACGTTCGGTACGGGGGGGCTACGAGCAGTACTTC
CDR3aa: CASLRSVRGGYEQYF

d_gene: TRBD1
v_gene: TRBV13
j_gene: TRBJ1-5
abundance: NA
CDR3nt: TGTGCCGGCAGCTTAAGGGACAGGGATCAGCCCCAGCATTTT
CDR3aa: CAGSLRDRDQPQHF

d_gene: NA
v_gene: TRBV5-4
j_gene: TRBJ2-7
abundance: once
CDR3nt: TGTGCCAGCAGCCCTGGGGTCGGGGGGCAGGGTTTCGACGAGCAGTACTTC
CDR3aa: CASSPGVGGQGFDEQYF

d_gene: NA
v_gene: TRBV25-1
j_gene: TRBJ1-4
abundance: NA
CDR3nt: TGTGTCAGCAGCCAGGGCTATAATGAAAAACTGTTTTTT
CDR3aa: CVSSQGYNEKLFF

d_gene: TRBD2
v_gene: TRBV4-1
j_gene: TRBJ2-1
abundance: NA
CDR3nt: TGCGCCAGCAACCAAAAGGGCCTAGCGGGAGGCCTCTCCTACAATGAGCAGTTCTTT
CDR3aa: CASNQKGLAGGLSYNEQFF

d_gene: NA
v_gene: TRBV5-1
j_gene: TRBJ1-1
abundance: NA
CDR3nt: TGCGCCAGAAGCTCCGGACAAGAGGGCACTGAAACTTTCTTT
CDR3aa: CARSSGQEGTETFF

d_gene: NA
v_gene: TRBV6-5
j_gene: TRBJ2-7
abundance: NA
CDR3nt: TGTGCCAATAGAAATAGGCTCGCGGGCTCTCAGTACTTC
CDR3aa: CANRNRLAGSQYF

d_gene: NA
v_gene: TRBV11-2
j_gene: TRBJ2-7
abundance: many
CDR3nt: TGTGCCAGCAGCTCCCGGGGGAGCTTTACCTACGAGCAGTACTTC
CDR3aa: CASSSRGSFTYEQYF

d_gene: NA
v_gene: TRBV29-1
j_gene: TRBJ2-7
abundance: NA
CDR3nt: TGCAGCGTTGAAGCTCGGCAGGGCTACGAGCAGTACTTC
CDR3aa: CSVEARQGYEQYF

d_gene: NA
v_gene: TRBV6-5
j_gene: TRBJ2-1
abundance: NA
CDR3nt: TGTGCCAGCAACCAGGGTGCGAGACCCTACAATGAGCAGTTCTTC
CDR3aa: CASNQGARPYNEQFF

d_gene: NA
v_gene: TRBV6-1
j_gene: TRBJ1-4
abundance: few
CDR3nt: TGTGCCAGCAACCCCGACGGGGGGCGAAATGAAAAACTGTTTTTT
CDR3aa: CASNPDGGRNEKLFF

d_gene: NA
v_gene: TRBV4-1
j_gene: TRBJ2-3
abundance: NA
CDR3nt: TGCGCCAACAGCCAAGATCGGGACCGTTTGGTGTATTTT
CDR3aa: CANSQDRDRLVYF

d_gene: NA
v_gene: TRBV11-1
j_gene: TRBJ2-7
abundance: NA
CDR3nt: TGTGCCAGCAGCTTAGATGCTACCGCGTCCTACGAGCAGTACTTC
CDR3aa: CASSLDATASYEQYF

d_gene: NA
v_gene: TRBV28
j_gene: TRBJ1-2
abundance: NA
CDR3nt: TGTGCCGGCAGTTCACGGATAGGACTATCTAACTATGGCTACACCTTC
CDR3aa: CAGSSRIGLSNYGYTF

d_gene: NA
v_gene: TRBV4-1
j_gene: TRBJ2-7
abundance: NA
CDR3nt: TGCGCCAGCACCCTAACGTCAAAATCAGACTACGATCAGTACTTC
CDR3aa: CASTLTSKSDYDQYF

d_gene: NA
v_gene: TRBV6-6
j_gene: TRBJ1-6
abundance: few
CDR3nt: TGTGCCAGCAGTTACCTCGCCCCTAATAATTCACCCCTCCACTTT
CDR3aa: CASSYLAPNNSPLHF

d_gene: NA
v_gene: TRBV11-2
j_gene: TRBJ2-1
abundance: once
CDR3nt: TGTGCCAGCAGCTTATTAAGGCATGTGCAGTTCTTC
CDR3aa: CASSLLRHVQFF

d_gene: NA
v_gene: TRBV5-1
j_gene: TRBJ2-4
abundance: once
CDR3nt: TGCGCCAGCAGCTCCGGTAATAACGGGGCTGGCATTCAGTACTTC
CDR3aa: CASSSGNNGAGIQYF

d_gene: NA
v_gene: TRBV4-1
j_gene: TRBJ2-4
abundance: NA
CDR3nt: TGCGCCAGCAGCCCCGGACAGTTTGGGGCCAAAAACATTCAGTACTTC
CDR3aa: CASSPGQFGAKNIQYF